These T cell receptor beta chains were read from a single sample in a study of T-cell memory formation after mild COVID-19. One entry per CDR3 protein, called by TCRdb with MiXCR from the 5' RACE reads. The sample lists about 110,000 distinct CDR3 sequences, roughly a sixth occurring once. Sequencing was done on a sample of PBMCs or a T cell subset sorted from them (not recorded which). These receptors came from a man younger than 30 who had mild COVID-19 (a few samples of this study predate the infection). Cell type and time point are not known. Each CDR3 is given with its conserved first and last residue. The D gene is left open where the match is weak. A clone size is listed for some rows: how often the clone was seen (once, few, many), or a class if it is expanded.

abundance | j_gene | v_gene | d_gene | CDR3aa | CDR3nt
NA | TRBJ1-2 | TRBV29-1 | TRBD1 | CSVEAGGGYGYTF | TGCAGCGTTGAAGCAGGGGGCGGGTATGGCTACACCTTC
few | TRBJ1-1 | TRBV12-3/TRBV12-4 | NA | CASSEQLNTEAFF | TGTGCCAGCAGTGAACAACTGAACACTGAAGCTTTCTTT
NA | TRBJ2-3 | TRBV7-8 | NA | CASSRGKYTDTQYF | TGTGCCAGCAGCCGCGGCAAGTACACAGATACGCAGTATTTT
few | TRBJ1-5 | TRBV3-1 | NA | CASSQDSQSGQPQHF | TGTGCCAGCAGCCAAGATAGTCAGTCTGGGCAGCCCCAGCATTTT
few | TRBJ2-3 | TRBV7-3 | NA | CASRSGGGTDTQYF | TGTGCCAGCAGGTCCGGGGGAGGCACAGATACGCAGTATTTT
few | TRBJ2-2 | TRBV18 | TRBD2 | CASSAGTMNTGELFF | TGTGCCAGCTCGGCCGGGACTATGAACACCGGGGAGCTGTTTTTT
many | TRBJ1-1 | TRBV15 | NA | CATSRRGTPDVFF | TGTGCCACCAGCAGACGAGGAACGCCTGACGTTTTCTTT
NA | TRBJ2-5 | TRBV30 | NA | CAWGRPGQETQYF | TGTGCCTGGGGGCGGCCAGGACAAGAGACCCAGTACTTC
NA | TRBJ2-3 | TRBV7-9 | NA | CASLLSSTDTQYF | TGTGCCAGCCTATTATCTAGCACAGATACGCAGTATTTT
few | TRBJ1-1 | TRBV5-1 | TRBD1 | CASSPLAGGNTEAFF | TGCGCCAGCAGCCCGCTCGCAGGGGGCAACACTGAAGCTTTCTTT
NA | TRBJ2-4 | TRBV20-1 | NA | CSGRRGLGGAKNIQYF | TGCAGTGGAAGGCGGGGGCTCGGTGGGGCCAAAAACATTCAGTACTTC
few | TRBJ2-7 | TRBV11-2 | TRBD2 | CASSLNGLAWEQYF | TGTGCCAGCAGCTTAAACGGACTAGCTTGGGAGCAGTACTTC
NA | TRBJ1-2 | TRBV6-5 | TRBD1 | CASSYSRRGNRYGYTF | TGTGCCAGCAGTTACTCCCGCAGGGGGAATCGCTATGGCTACACCTTC
NA | TRBJ1-1 | TRBV3-1 | NA | CASSRGGWTEAFF | TGTGCCAGCAGCCGAGGTGGTTGGACTGAAGCTTTCTTT
NA | TRBJ1-5 | TRBV7-2 | NA | CASSGLGINQPQHF | TGTGCCAGCAGCGGCCTCGGGATAAATCAGCCCCAGCATTTT
many | TRBJ2-5 | TRBV5-6 | NA | CASSLDMVKTQYF | TGTGCCAGCAGCTTGGACATGGTTAAGACCCAGTACTTC
NA | TRBJ2-3 | TRBV20-1 | NA | CSARGTSTDTQYF | TGCAGTGCTAGGGGGACTAGCACAGATACGCAGTATTTT
few | TRBJ2-3 | TRBV7-2 | NA | CASSLLVRGGESTDTQYF | TGTGCCAGCAGCTTATTAGTCAGAGGGGGAGAAAGCACAGATACGCAGTATTTT
NA | TRBJ1-2 | TRBV7-3 | TRBD1 | CASSLGTGGFREDGYTF | TGTGCCAGCAGCTTAGGAACAGGGGGCTTTCGAGAGGATGGCTACACCTTC
NA | TRBJ1-2 | TRBV6-1 | NA | CASSEAYGGKRGYTF | TGTGCCAGCAGTGAAGCCTATGGTGGGAAGCGCGGCTACACCTTC
few | TRBJ2-3 | TRBV10-2 | TRBD2 | CASSALGSGGRTDTQYF | TGCGCCAGCAGTGCTTTGGGTAGCGGGGGACGCACAGATACGCAGTATTTT
NA | TRBJ2-1 | TRBV28 | NA | CASRDGSSREQFF | TGTGCCAGCCGGGACGGGTCATCGCGGGAGCAGTTCTTC
once | TRBJ2-2 | TRBV7-9 | NA | CASSPSSLAGGELFF | TGTGCCAGCAGCCCTAGCTCCCTAGCCGGCGGGGAGCTGTTTTTT
NA | TRBJ2-1 | TRBV2 | TRBD1 | CASSASTGTNEQFF | TGTGCCAGCAGTGCGTCGACAGGGACCAATGAGCAGTTCTTC
once | TRBJ1-6 | TRBV6-2/TRBV6-3 | TRBD1 | CASRHGQGNYNSPLHF | TGTGCCAGCAGGCACGGACAGGGCAACTATAATTCACCCCTCCACTTT